Following are 26 T cell receptor beta chains from one sample sequenced in a study of cytomegalovirus exposure and HLA in healthy donors. Both 60 Vbeta primers and 13 Jbeta primers went into the PCR. The data were produced by immunoSEQ multiplex PCR, yet TCRdb's version contains in-frame clones alone and is incomplete. The sample has over 30,000 clones, 86% seen once. Sequences were obtained from PBMCs. These receptors originate from a middle-aged woman in good health and CMV-seropositive.

This chain uses TRBV19 with TRBJ2-3, with 8 bases fitting TRBD1. Germline V CDR1 and CDR2: LNHDA, SQIVND (reference sequence). With V trimmed by 6 bases and J by 2 bases, 7 bases remained unmatched. CDR3 length equals 15 residues. The CDR3 nucleotides are TGTGCCAGTAGAACAGGGGGTACCGTCACAGATACGCAGTATTTT. Its translation is CASRTGGTVTDTQYF.

V is TRBV6-4 and J is TRBJ2-1, with 12 nucleotides matching TRBD2. The CDR3 is made up of 15 amino acids. Germline lookup yields CDR1 MRHNA and CDR2 SNTAGT. After removal of 3 bases from V and 5 bases from J, the junction contained 2 bases not matched to a gene. This chain's CDR3 is CASSELAGGHNEQFF. In DNA, the CDR3 is TGTGCCAGCAGTGAGCTAGCGGGGGGGCACAATGAGCAGTTCTTC.

The sample holds one count of this clone. The rearrangement links TRBV4-2 to TRBJ1-5; 8 bases agree with TRBD1. Trimming at V came to 0 bases and at J to 5 bases, leaving 6 bases not matched to a gene. The CDR3 has 16 amino acids. Germline V gene data show CDR1 as LGHNA and CDR2 as YNFKEQ. The DNA of the CDR3 is TGTGCCAGCAGCCAAGAATTAGCAGGGGGCTATCAGCCCCAGCATTTT. Translating gives CASSQELAGGYQPQHF.

This CDR3 is CASSDSGGGRNEQFF. In nucleotides, the CDR3 is TGTGCCAGCAGTGACTCCGGGGGGGGACGCAATGAGCAGTTCTTC. The chain carries TRBV6-4 and TRBJ2-1, with 8 bases fitting TRBD2. Germline lookup yields CDR1 MRHNA and CDR2 SNTAGT. The CDR3 sequence is 15 residues long. Trimming at V came to 0 bases and at J to 6 bases, leaving 4 bases not matched to a gene.

The rearrangement uses TRBV5-4 and TRBJ1-1, with 7 bases aligning to TRBD1. The CDR3 contains 16 residues. Per germline, CDR1 SGHNT and CDR2 YYREEE (reference sequence). V gave up 4 bases and J gave up 1 base; unmatched junction bases: 10. CDR3 sequence reads: CASSPTPGTANTEAFF. CDR3 DNA sequence: TGTGCCAGCAGCCCTACTCCCGGGACAGCGAACACTGAAGCTTTCTTT.

This chain joins TRBV7-6 and TRBJ2-1; TRBD2 matches 9 bases. The V gene's germline CDR1 is SGHVS and CDR2 FNYEAQ. Trimming cost V 5 bases and J 8 bases; bases outside gene matches: 10. CDR3 length equals 15 residues. Written as DNA, the CDR3 is TGTGCCAGCAGCCCCAGCGGGGGGCCCCTGGATGAGCAGTTCTTC. This translates into CASSPSGGPLDEQFF.

The V call is TRBV18, the J call TRBJ1-1; D is possibly TRBD1 (5 bases). This CDR3 is 15 amino acids long. The V and J ends lost 3 bases and 6 bases respectively, with 17 bases between them. Per the germline V gene, CDR1 is KGHSH and CDR2 is LQKENI. CDR3 nucleotide sequence: TGTGCCAGCTCACCGCGGGGCGGGTGGGGCCCTGAAGCTTTCTTT. Protein product: CASSPRGGWGPEAFF. Filled out from reference TRBV18 and TRBJ1-1, the complete variable domain reads NAGVMQNPRHLVRRRGQEARLRCSPMKGHSHVYWYRQLPEEGLKFMVYLQKENIIDESGMPKERFSAEFPKEGPSILRIQQVVRGDSAAYFCASSPRGGWGPEAFFGQGTRLTVV.

The rearrangement joins TRBV29-1 to TRBJ2-1; a possible D gene is TRBD1 (5 bases). V dropped 2 bases and J dropped 6 bases, with 14 bases sitting between them. This CDR3 is 14 amino acids long. The germline V gene has CDR1 SQVTM and CDR2 ANQGSEA. The chain's CDR3 is CSVEPGNSPNEQFF. In nucleotides, the CDR3 is TGCAGCGTTGAACCAGGGAACTCCCCCAATGAGCAGTTCTTC.

This sequence joins TRBV4-3 and TRBJ2-1; 9 bases are a match to TRBD2. The CDR3 extends over 16 amino acids. V shed 0 bases and J 4 bases; nucleotides not matched to a gene: 4. Germline CDR1 LGHNA, CDR2 YSLEER. In DNA, the CDR3 is TGCGCCAGCAGCCAAGATCCGAGCGGGGGGTACAATGAGCAGTTCTTC. Protein: CASSQDPSGGYNEQFF.

The CDR3: CASTGTRRTGELFF. As DNA, the CDR3 is TGTGCCAGCACAGGGACAAGGCGGACCGGGGAGCTGTTTTTT. The chain recombines TRBV7-2 with TRBJ2-2, with D maybe TRBD1 (6 bases). The CDR3 has 14 residues. Germline V gene data show CDR1 as SGHTA and CDR2 as FQGNSA. V lost 7 bases and J lost 5, with 14 bases in between.

The CDR3 DNA follows: TGTGCCAGCAGCTTAGAGGACAGCGTCTATGGCTACACCTTC. Translating it yields CASSLEDSVYGYTF. This chain uses TRBV7-9 with TRBJ1-2, with D possibly TRBD1 on 6 matching bases. The V end was cut by 1 base, the J end by 4 bases, with 10 bases between. This CDR3 contains 14 residues. Germline loops: CDR1 SEHNR, CDR2 FQNEAQ (reference sequence). Combining the CDR3 with reference TRBV7-9 and TRBJ1-2 gives the whole variable domain DTGVSQNPRHKITKRGQNVTFRCDPISEHNRLYWYRQTLGQGPEFLTYFQNEAQLEKSRLLSDRFSAERPKGSFSTLEIQRTEQGDSAMYLCASSLEDSVYGYTFGSGTRLTVV.

The rearrangement joins TRBV9 to TRBJ2-3, with a tentative D call TRBD2 (5 bases). The CDR3 consists of 16 residues. V was cut by 0 bases and J by 2 bases, with 13 bases left in between. CDR1 SGDLS and CDR2 YYNGEE come from the germline V gene. DNA of the CDR3: TGTGCCAGCAGCGTAGGCCTAGCCCCCTCCACAGATACGCAGTATTTT. Translating gives CASSVGLAPSTDTQYF.

The V call is TRBV4-1, the J call TRBJ1-4; tentative D call: TRBD1 (5 bases). The length of the CDR3 is 16 residues. V dropped 0 bases and J dropped 5 bases, with 13 bases sitting between them. In germline, CDR1 is MGHRA, CDR2 YSYEKL. The CDR3 reads CASSQEVGGENEKLFF. In nucleotides, the CDR3 is TGCGCCAGCAGCCAAGAGGTTGGAGGGGAGAATGAAAAACTGTTTTTT.

This clone was seen just once. This sequence joins TRBV18 and TRBJ2-5, with D perhaps matching TRBD1 (5 bases). The DNA matches TRBJ2-7 better at its end, which makes the J call doubtful. The CDR3 contains 14 residues. In germline, CDR1 is KGHSH, CDR2 LQKENI. CDR3 residues: CASSPPERGDEQYF. The DNA for the CDR3 is TGTGCCAGCTCACCACCGGAAAGGGGCGACGAGCAGTACTTC.

The rearrangement links TRBV15 to TRBJ1-1; D is uncertain. Trimming pared 2 bases from V and 6 bases from J, leaving 13 bases between. The CDR3 is made up of 14 amino acids. From germline, CDR1 is LNHNV and CDR2 YYDKDF (reference sequence). CDR3 sequence: CATSRQVLGSEAFF. In nucleotides, the CDR3 is TGTGCCACCAGCAGACAAGTACTGGGCTCTGAAGCTTTCTTT.

This clone has a handful of counts. The J gene is TRBJ1-3, the V gene TRBV4-2; no reliable D call. Looked up from germline, CDR1 is LGHNA and CDR2 is YNFKEQ. Trimming left V 4 bases short and J 4 bases short, with 17 bases between. The CDR3 sequence is 16 residues long. CDR3 coding DNA: TGTGCCAGCAGCCGGGAGGTGGCGGGTGTGGGAAACACCATATATTTT. It specifies CASSREVAGVGNTIYF.

This chain connects TRBV7-9 to TRBJ1-2; TRBD1 might be the D (5 bases). Germline V CDR1 and CDR2: SEHNR, FQNEAQ (reference sequence). V was shortened by 5 bases and J by 8 bases, with 15 bases between the two germline ends. The CDR3 sequence is 13 residues long. The CDR3 loop is CASSLKGLEGYTF. CDR3 in DNA: TGTGCCAGCAGCCTAAAGGGGCTGGAAGGCTACACCTTC.

V gene TRBV6-5 combines with J gene TRBJ2-2; 11 bases map to TRBD1. This CDR3 has 15 amino acids. After removal of 7 bases from V and 7 bases from J, the junction contained 8 bases not matched to a gene. CDR1 and CDR2 (germline): MNHEY, SVGAGI. The CDR3 here is CASMGTGGKVGELFF. The CDR3 DNA is TGTGCCAGCATGGGGACAGGGGGGAAGGTCGGGGAGCTGTTTTTT.

The rearrangement joins TRBV19 to TRBJ1-2, with 9 bases that match TRBD1. V trimming: 4 bases; J trimming: 5 bases; junction bases outside the gene matches: 5. This CDR3 is 14 amino acids long. The germline V gene encodes CDR1 LNHDA and CDR2 SQIVND (reference sequence). This CDR3 is CASSTPGTGYGYTF. CDR3 in DNA: TGTGCCAGTAGTACCCCCGGGACAGGGTATGGCTACACCTTC. The whole variable domain, filled in from reference TRBV19 and TRBJ1-2, reads DGGITQSPKYLFRKEGQNVTLSCEQNLNHDAMYWYRQDPGQGLRLIYYSQIVNDFQKGDIAEGYSVSREKKESFPLTVTSAQKNPTAFYLCASSTPGTGYGYTFGSGTRLTVV.

This clone was detected only once. The J gene is TRBJ1-2, the V gene TRBV6-5; 9 bases fit TRBD1. CDR3 length: 14 residues. The trim removed 2 bases at V and 6 bases at J, leaving 4 bases unmatched. The germline CDR1 and CDR2 sequences are MNHEY and SVGAGI. For the CDR3, the DNA is TGTGCCAGCAGTTACCTGGACAGGGGAGATGGCTACACCTTC. The encoded protein is CASSYLDRGDGYTF.

The CDR3 bases are TGTGCCAGTAGTACCGGACTAGCAGGAGATACGCAGTATTTT. This codes for CASSTGLAGDTQYF. The chain recombines TRBV19 with TRBJ2-3, with 8 bases matching TRBD2. This CDR3 region has 14 residues. V lost 4 bases and J lost 5; bases outside the gene matches: 5. Germline values: CDR1 LNHDA, CDR2 SQIVND (reference sequence). The full variable domain, in which reference TRBV19 and TRBJ2-3 provide the parts outside the CDR3, is DGGITQSPKYLFRKEGQNVTLSCEQNLNHDAMYWYRQDPGQGLRLIYYSQIVNDFQKGDIAEGYSVSREKKESFPLTVTSAQKNPTAFYLCASSTGLAGDTQYFGPGTRLTVL.

The gene calls are TRBV6-5 and TRBJ1-1, with 7 bases identical to TRBD1. Germline loops: CDR1 MNHEY, CDR2 SVGAGI. Trimming removed 2 bases from V and 11 bases from J; junction bases left unmatched: 2. This CDR3 has 11 amino acids. CDR3 protein: CASSYGRGAFF. CDR3 DNA sequence: TGTGCCAGCAGTTACGGCAGGGGGGCTTTCTTT.

The chain has TRBV11-3 and TRBJ2-3, with D unresolved. This CDR3 has 14 amino acids. V lost 1 base and J 2 bases, leaving 7 bases between the germline ends. Germline CDR1 reads SGHNT; CDR2 reads YENEEA. The CDR3 DNA reads TGTGCCAGCAGCTTAGGGCAGGCCACAGATACGCAGTATTTT. Protein product: CASSLGQATDTQYF.

The chain links TRBV5-5 to TRBJ1-2; D perhaps matches TRBD1 (5 bases). V was trimmed by 0 bases and J by 4 bases, leaving 10 bases between them. The CDR3 has 14 residues. CDR1 is SGHKS and CDR2 is YYEKEE in the germline V gene (reference sequence). The DNA for the CDR3 is TGTGCCAGCAGCTTGGGGGGGAGGTCCTATGGCTACACCTTC. Protein sequence: CASSLGGRSYGYTF.

This clone was seen once. This chain links TRBV25-1 with TRBJ2-1; D possibly corresponds to TRBD2 (7 bases). This CDR3 has 17 amino acids. The V gene lost 5 bases and the J gene lost 0 bases, with 17 bases spanning the gap. Germline V lookup: CDR1 MGHDK, CDR2 SYGVNS. The CDR3 loop is CASSRGAGSFSYNEQFF. The CDR3 DNA reads TGTGCCAGCAGTCGGGGGGCGGGCTCCTTCTCCTACAATGAGCAGTTCTTC.

The sample holds a few counts of this clone. The chain links TRBV6-1 to TRBJ2-3; a weak D match, TRBD2 (6 bases). The ends were cut back, 5 bases at V and 5 bases at J, with 14 bases in the middle. Germline V gives CDR1 MNHNS, CDR2 SASEGT. The CDR3 is 14 residues long. CDR3 DNA: TGTGCCAGCAGTTTTGGTGGGGGAGGAGATACGCAGTATTTT. Its translation is CASSFGGGGDTQYF.